This TCR beta chain derives from a study of siplizumab effects on memory and regulatory T cells. The length of the CDR3 is 16 residues. Looked up from germline, CDR1 is SGHVS and CDR2 is FNYEAQ. Trimming shortened V by 5 bases and J by 0 bases, and 14 bases separated the two germline ends. Findings and caveats of the study: To unstimulated subsets, only a minor fraction of alloreactive clones could be mapped.

Note on this clone: Its target is unknown.

Here immunoSEQ multiplex PCR was the method, and the copy in TCRdb shows in-frame clones only, minus some. The sample contains more than 90,000 clones, nearly 95% of which appear only once. The source material was non-Treg CD4+ T cells sorted from blood. The V gene is TRBV7-6, the J gene TRBJ1-3; D is possibly TRBD1 (6 bases). This sequence originates from a human donor in good health. This CDR3 is CASSGTTGRSGNTIYF. For the CDR3, the DNA is TGTGCCAGCAGCGGGACGACAGGACGCTCTGGAAACACCATATATTTT. The full variable domain, completed using reference TRBV7-6 and TRBJ1-3, is GAGVSQSPRYKVTKRGQDVALRCDPISGHVSLYWYRQALGQGPEFLTYFNYEAQQDKSGLPNDRFSAERPEGSISTLTIQRTEQRDSAMYRCASSGTTGRSGNTIYFGEGSWLTVV.